This TCR beta chain came from a study of multiple sclerosis patients with progressive multifocal leukoencephalopathy. Whole-study findings and limits: Most PML patients had lower entropy, suggesting less diverse TRB repertoires. PML-onset expanded TRB clones were detectable before and during natalizumab therapy.

The assay was run at survey level. TCRdb keeps only in-frame clones here, not all; method: immunoSEQ multiplex PCR. Of 30,000 or so clones in the sample, 87% are singletons; the top ten hold 5.7%. Time point noted: time of PML onset. Natalizumab-treated patients developed PML between about 16 and 60 months into natalizumab therapy. This CDR3 region has 16 residues. Per germline, CDR1 MNHNS and CDR2 SASEGT. V dropped 3 bases and J dropped 6; count of bases not matched to a gene: 10. This clone was detected only a few times. Antigen unknown. This TCR was sampled from a woman between 35 and 50 years old with progressive multifocal leukoencephalopathy. The sample in question was PBMCs, obtained from a patient treated with natalizumab. The V gene is TRBV6-1, the J gene TRBJ2-7; 11 bases are a match to TRBD1. This CDR3 is CASSEWGGTGGSEQYF. CDR3 bases: TGTGCCAGCAGTGAGTGGGGAGGGACAGGGGGGTCCGAGCAGTACTTC.